Following are 3 T cell receptor beta chains from one sample sequenced in a study of blood T cell repertoires in COVID-19. Sequencing was performed with immunoSEQ multiplex PCR; in TCRdb, only in-frame clones are kept and a portion is missing. The sample has approximately 200,000 clones; about 90% are singletons. The sequenced material came from peripheral blood. The source of these receptors is a woman in her forties or fifties with acute or convalescent COVID-19.

This rearrangement joins TRBV5-6 to TRBJ2-1; D unclear. CDR1 is SGHDT, CDR2 YYEEEE, per germline. Deletions cut 4 bases from V and 12 bases from J, with 17 bases between. There are 13 residues in the CDR3. The CDR3 here is CASSVDSKMAQFF. The DNA for the CDR3 is TGTGCCAGCAGCGTCGACTCGAAAATGGCGCAGTTCTTC. Complete variable domain (other parts from reference TRBV5-6 and TRBJ2-1): DAGVTQSPTHLIKTRGQQVTLRCSPKSGHDTVSWYQQALGQGPQFIFQYYEEEERQRGNFPDRFSGHQFPNYSSELNVNALLLGDSALYLCASSVDSKMAQFFGPGTRLTVL.

The genes are TRBV7-2 and TRBJ2-7; TRBD2 matches at 8 bases. This CDR3 is 14 amino acids long. The V gene end was trimmed by 4 bases and the J gene end by 5 bases; junction bases not matched to a gene: 7. Germline values: CDR1 SGHTA, CDR2 FQGNSA. CDR3 DNA: TGTGCCAGCAGCTCCCAGCGGGAGTCAAACGAGCAGTACTTC. Its translation is CASSSQRESNEQYF. The whole variable domain, remainder taken from reference TRBV7-2 and TRBJ2-7, is GAGVSQSPSNKVTEKGKDVELRCDPISGHTALYWYRQSLGQGLEFLIYFQGNSAPDKSGLPSDRFSAERTGGSVSTLTIQRTQQEDSAVYLCASSSQRESNEQYFGPGTRLTVT.

The chain couples TRBV30 to TRBJ2-7, with 7 bases lining up with TRBD1. This CDR3 region has 12 residues. V dropped 4 bases and J dropped 4; count of bases not matched to a gene: 4. Germline assignment: CDR1 GTSNPN and CDR2 SVGIG (reference sequence). The CDR3: CAWKGQLYEQYF. CDR3 nucleotides: TGTGCCTGGAAGGGACAGCTATACGAGCAGTACTTC.